This T cell receptor beta chain was recovered during a study of blood T cell repertoires in COVID-19. V trimming: 5 bases; J trimming: 5 bases; junction bases outside the gene matches: 2. CDR1 and CDR2 from the germline V gene are SGHRS and YFSETQ. The CDR3 sequence is 12 residues long. For this clone: The same CDR3 arises from other DNA sequences in this sample as well.

This table comes from immunoSEQ multiplex PCR, and its TCRdb copy is limited to in-frame clones, with some not included. The repertoire holds about 220,000 clones, around 90% seen once, with less than 15% in the top ten. Enrollees, roughly 18 to 90 years old, lived in around 23 US areas. Sequencing input: PBMCs or T cells enriched from blood (not recorded which). This clonotype was obtained from a man under 40 who had been exposed to COVID-19. The J gene is TRBJ2-7, the V gene TRBV5-1; TRBD1 matches at 9 bases. The CDR3 sequence: CASSTGGHEQYF. Written as DNA, the CDR3 is TGCGCCAGCAGTACAGGGGGCCACGAGCAGTACTTC.